A single TCR beta chain is shown here with its context. The antigen is not known. CDR1 is ENHRY and CDR2 is SYGVKD in the germline V gene. Trimming removed 3 bases at V and 5 bases at J, with 16 bases between. The CDR3 extends over 15 amino acids. This entry is derived from a study of T cell responses to AZD1222 COVID-19 vaccine. Findings of the study overall: The donors showed a predominance of white British ancestry and of females, with possible underestimation of clonal diversity. Seropositive status at baseline applied to only 6 or 7 AZD1222 recipients.

Sequencing was performed with immunoSEQ multiplex PCR; in TCRdb, only in-frame clones are kept and a portion is missing. The sample includes about 48,000 clones, about 86% of them seen just once. The clonotype was recovered from an adult who received the AZD1222 COVID-19 vaccine. Sequenced here: peripheral blood, sampled 28 days after the second AZD1222 dose. The chain uses TRBV10-3 and TRBJ2-5; maybe TRBD2 (6 bases). This chain's CDR3 is CAISDYGGSGETQYF. The CDR3 DNA follows: TGTGCCATCAGTGATTATGGAGGGTCTGGGGAGACCCAGTACTTC.